Only a few counts were recorded for the clone carrying this TCR beta chain. The data derive from a study of blood T cell repertoires in COVID-19. As for the study in general: Italy, Spain and the United States were the sources of the convalescent and acute COVID-19 samples. Sources were T cells, B-cell-depleted T cells, or PBMCs; the material itself was cDNA or gDNA.

Authors' data handling: How many nucleated cells were present was estimated from reference gene primer amplification. Repertoires were generated with immunoSEQ multiplex PCR, while TCRdb's copy carries only in-frame clones and drops some. That table is the source of V, J and clone size, and D and trimming were worked out from the DNA. In the table there are 75,000 to 85,000 clones, 75% to 90% of which are singletons. Germline-derived CDR1 and CDR2 are LGHNA and YNFKEQ. V shed 3 bases and J shed 5 bases, with 14 bases lying between them. The CDR3 covers 15 residues. V gene TRBV4-2 combines with J gene TRBJ1-5, with D possibly TRBD1 on 6 matching bases. The sequenced sample was peripheral blood. The receptor was isolated from a human donor in a cohort sampled during active COVID-19. The CDR3 reads CASSQGTRLDQPQHF. CDR3 DNA: TGTGCCAGCAGCCAGGGGACACGCTTGGATCAGCCCCAGCATTTT.